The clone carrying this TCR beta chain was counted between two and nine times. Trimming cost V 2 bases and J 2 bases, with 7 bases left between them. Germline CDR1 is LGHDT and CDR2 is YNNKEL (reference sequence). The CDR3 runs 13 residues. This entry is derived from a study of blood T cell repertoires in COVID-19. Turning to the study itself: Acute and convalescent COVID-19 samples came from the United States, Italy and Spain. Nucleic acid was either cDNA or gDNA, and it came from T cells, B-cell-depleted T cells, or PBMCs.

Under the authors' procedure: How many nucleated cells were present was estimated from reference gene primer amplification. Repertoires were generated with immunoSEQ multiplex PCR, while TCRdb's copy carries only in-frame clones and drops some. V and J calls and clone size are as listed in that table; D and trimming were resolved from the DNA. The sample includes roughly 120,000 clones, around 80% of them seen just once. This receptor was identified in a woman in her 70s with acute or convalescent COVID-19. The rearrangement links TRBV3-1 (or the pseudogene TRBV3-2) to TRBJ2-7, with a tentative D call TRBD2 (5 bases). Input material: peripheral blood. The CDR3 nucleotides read TGTGCCAGCAGCCAATTGGGAGCCTACGAGCAGTACTTC. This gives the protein CASSQLGAYEQYF.